Described below is a single TCR beta chain sequence and its context. Germline loops: CDR1 DFQATT, CDR2 SNEGSKA (reference sequence). The CDR3 runs 15 residues. The V end lost 6 bases, the J end lost 3 bases, and 19 bases lay between the germline ends. Unique molecular identifiers were in the cDNA, with template-switch universal primer binding. TCRdb processed the 5' RACE reads anew with MiXCR; each CDR3 protein has one entry. The sample has 450,000 or so distinct CDR3 sequences, roughly a quarter seen once; the top ten hold around 3%. This sample is drawn from a study of identical twins. These data also featured in a second study, about T cells expressing NK-cell markers.

This clonotype was obtained from a woman between 18 and 29 years old in good health. The chain links TRBV20-1 to TRBJ2-3; D may correspond to TRBD1 or TRBD2 (6 bases each). Sequencing was done on a sample of CD4+ T cells sorted from blood. The CDR3 reads CSAPKGGFSTDTQYF. CDR3 in DNA: TGCAGTGCCCCAAAAGGGGGGTTTAGTACAGATACGCAGTATTTT.